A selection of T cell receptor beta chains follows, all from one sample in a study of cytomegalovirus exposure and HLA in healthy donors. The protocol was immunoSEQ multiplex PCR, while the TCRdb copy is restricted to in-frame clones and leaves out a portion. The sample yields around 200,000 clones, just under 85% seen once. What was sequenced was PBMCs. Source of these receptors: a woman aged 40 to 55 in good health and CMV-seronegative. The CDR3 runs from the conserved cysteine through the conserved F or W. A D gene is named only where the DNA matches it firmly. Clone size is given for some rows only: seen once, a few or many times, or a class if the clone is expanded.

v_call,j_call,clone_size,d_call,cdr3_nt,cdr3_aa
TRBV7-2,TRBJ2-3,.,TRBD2,TGTGCCAGCAGCGTGACTAGCGGGGGGTTCACAGATACGCAGTATTTT,CASSVTSGGFTDTQYF
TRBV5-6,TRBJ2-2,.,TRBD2,TGTGCCAGCTATCCTAGCGGGGGGGCCGCCGGGGAGCTGTTTTTT,CASYPSGGAAGELFF
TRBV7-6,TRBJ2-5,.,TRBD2,TGTGCCAGCAGCTTAGCTAGCGGGGGATTCCAAGAGACCCAGTACTTC,CASSLASGGFQETQYF
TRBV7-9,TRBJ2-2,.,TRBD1,TGTGCCAGCAGCTCGAATCTTGGACAGGGGGCCTCAACCGGGGAGCTGTTTTTT,CASSSNLGQGASTGELFF
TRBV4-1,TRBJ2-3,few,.,TGCGCCAGCAGGCTGGGGGCGGGGGAGGATACGCAGTATTTT,CASRLGAGEDTQYF
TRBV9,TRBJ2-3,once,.,TGTGCCAGCAGCGTAGGTCGGGGGGCAGGAGATACGCAGTATTTT,CASSVGRGAGDTQYF
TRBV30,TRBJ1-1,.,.,TGTGCCTGGAGTGTAATTGGGGGGGCAACTGAAGCTTTCTTT,CAWSVIGGATEAFF
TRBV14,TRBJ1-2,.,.,TGTGCCAGCAGCCCCCAGGGTTTCTATGGCTACACCTTC,CASSPQGFYGYTF
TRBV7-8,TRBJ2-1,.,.,TGTGCCAGCAGCTTAGCGCTAGATGAGCAGTTCTTC,CASSLALDEQFF
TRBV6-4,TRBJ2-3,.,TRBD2,TGTGCCAGCAGTGTCACTAGCGGGGGTTTCACAGATACGCAGTATTTT,CASSVTSGGFTDTQYF
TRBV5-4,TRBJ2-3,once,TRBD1,TGTGCCAGCAGCTCCGGGACAGGGCCAGATACGCAGTATTTT,CASSSGTGPDTQYF
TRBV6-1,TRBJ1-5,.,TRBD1,TGTGCCAGCAGAGCACAGGGGGCCCGGATTCAGCCCCAGCATTTT,CASRAQGARIQPQHF
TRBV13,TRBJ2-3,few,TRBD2,TGTGCCAGCAGCCTCGGACTAGCGGGGGGTAATACGCAGTATTTT,CASSLGLAGGNTQYF
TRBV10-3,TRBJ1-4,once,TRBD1,TGTGCCATCAGTGAGTCGGACAGGCATGAAAAACTGTTTTTT,CAISESDRHEKLFF
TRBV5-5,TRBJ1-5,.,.,TGTGCCAGCAGCCCCGCGAGGGTCGATCATTTT,CASSPARVDHF
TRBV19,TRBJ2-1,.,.,TGTGCCAGTAGTATGGGGCTGATTCCCCCCAATGAGCAGTTCTTC,CASSMGLIPPNEQFF
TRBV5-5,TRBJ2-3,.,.,TGTGCCAGCAGCTTTACAGGGAGTGTTGTAGATACGCAGTATTTT,CASSFTGSVVDTQYF
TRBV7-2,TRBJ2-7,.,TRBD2,TGTGCCAGCGGCCCGGGGGGGACCTCCTACGAGCAGTACTTC,CASGPGGTSYEQYF
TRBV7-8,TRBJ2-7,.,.,TGTGCCAGCAGCTTAGACGCGGGACAGCAACCCTACGAGCAGTACTTC,CASSLDAGQQPYEQYF
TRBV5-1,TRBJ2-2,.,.,TGCGCCAGCAGCTTGGTATCAGAGAACACCGGGGAGCTGTTTTTT,CASSLVSENTGELFF
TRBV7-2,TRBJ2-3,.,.,TGTGCCAGCAGCTTAGTGGGCGGGGGCACAGATACGCAGTATTTT,CASSLVGGGTDTQYF
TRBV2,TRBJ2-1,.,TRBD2,TGTGCCAGCAGTGAGTCCCGGGGACTAGCGGGGGGCGATAATGAGCAGTTCTTC,CASSESRGLAGGDNEQFF
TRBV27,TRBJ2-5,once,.,TGTGCCAGCAGCCGGCTCCCGACCGGGAATGACCAAGAGACCCAGTACTTC,CASSRLPTGNDQETQYF
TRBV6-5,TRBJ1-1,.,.,TGTGCCAGCAGTGCTCGGGGACACAGAAACACTGAAGCTTTCTTT,CASSARGHRNTEAFF
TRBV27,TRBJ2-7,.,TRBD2,TGTGCCAGCAGGTTGACTAGCGGGGGATCATTCTACGAGCAGTACTTC,CASRLTSGGSFYEQYF
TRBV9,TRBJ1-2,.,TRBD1,TGTGCCAGCAGCGTAGGGACAGGGTTTAACTATGGCTACACCTTC,CASSVGTGFNYGYTF
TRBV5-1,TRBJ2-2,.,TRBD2,TGCGCCAGCAGCGCCCGACTAGCGGGGGAGAGGACCGGGGAGCTGTTTTTT,CASSARLAGERTGELFF
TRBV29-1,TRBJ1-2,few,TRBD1,TGCAGCGTTGATGGCAGGGGGCGGCACGGCTACACCTTC,CSVDGRGRHGYTF